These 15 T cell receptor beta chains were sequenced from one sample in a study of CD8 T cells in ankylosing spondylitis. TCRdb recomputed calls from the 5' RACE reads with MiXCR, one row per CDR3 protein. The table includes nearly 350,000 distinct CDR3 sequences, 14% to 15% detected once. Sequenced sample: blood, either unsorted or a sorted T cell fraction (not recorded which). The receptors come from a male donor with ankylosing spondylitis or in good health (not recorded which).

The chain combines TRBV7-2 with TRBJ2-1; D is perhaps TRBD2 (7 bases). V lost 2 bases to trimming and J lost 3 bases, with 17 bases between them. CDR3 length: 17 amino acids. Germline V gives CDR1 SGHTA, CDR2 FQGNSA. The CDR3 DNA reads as TGTGCCAGCAGCTTACTCTTCCGGGGGGCCAGCTACAATGAGCAGTTCTTC. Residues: CASSLLFRGASYNEQFF.

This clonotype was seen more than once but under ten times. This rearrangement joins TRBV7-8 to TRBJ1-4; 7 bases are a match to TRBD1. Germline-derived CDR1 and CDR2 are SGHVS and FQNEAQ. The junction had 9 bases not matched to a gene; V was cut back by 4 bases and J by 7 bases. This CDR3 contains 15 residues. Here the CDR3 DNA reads TGTGCCAGCAGCTCCCAGGGGGGGATGGTTGAAAAACTGTTTTTT. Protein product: CASSSQGGMVEKLFF.

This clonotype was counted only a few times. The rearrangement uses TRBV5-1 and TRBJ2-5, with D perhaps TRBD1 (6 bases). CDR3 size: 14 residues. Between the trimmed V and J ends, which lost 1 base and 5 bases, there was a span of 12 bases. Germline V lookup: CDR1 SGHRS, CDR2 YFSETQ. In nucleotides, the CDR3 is TGCGCCAGCAGCTTGACAGGGCCACGGGAGACCCAGTACTTC. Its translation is CASSLTGPRETQYF.

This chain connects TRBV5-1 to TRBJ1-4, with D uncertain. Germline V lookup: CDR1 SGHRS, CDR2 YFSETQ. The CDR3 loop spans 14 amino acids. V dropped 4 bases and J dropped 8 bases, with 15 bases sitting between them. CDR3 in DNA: TGCGCCAGCAGCGGAGGAGGAAAAGAAGAAAAACTGTTTTTT. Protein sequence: CASSGGGKEEKLFF.

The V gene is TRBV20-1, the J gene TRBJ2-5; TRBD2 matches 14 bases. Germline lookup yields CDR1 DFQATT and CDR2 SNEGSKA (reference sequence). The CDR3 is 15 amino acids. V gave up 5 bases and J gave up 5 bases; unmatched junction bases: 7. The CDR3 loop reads CSALGLAGEWETQYF. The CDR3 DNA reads TGCAGTGCTTTGGGACTAGCGGGAGAGTGGGAGACCCAGTACTTC.

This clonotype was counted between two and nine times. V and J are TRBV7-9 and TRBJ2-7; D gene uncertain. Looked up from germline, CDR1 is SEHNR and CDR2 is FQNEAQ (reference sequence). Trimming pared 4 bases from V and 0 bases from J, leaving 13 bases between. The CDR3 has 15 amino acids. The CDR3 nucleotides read TGTGCCAGCAGCTCTGGGATTACGGGCTCCTACGAGCAGTACTTC. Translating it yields CASSSGITGSYEQYF.

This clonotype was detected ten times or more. As DNA, the CDR3 is TGTGCCAGCAGCTTGGGACGGCTGAACACTGAAGCTTTCTTT. Translated, it gives CASSLGRLNTEAFF. This chain connects TRBV5-6 to TRBJ1-1; no clear D. V lost 0 bases to trimming and J lost 0 bases, with 6 bases between them. CDR1 SGHDT and CDR2 YYEEEE come from the germline V gene. This CDR3 region has 14 residues.

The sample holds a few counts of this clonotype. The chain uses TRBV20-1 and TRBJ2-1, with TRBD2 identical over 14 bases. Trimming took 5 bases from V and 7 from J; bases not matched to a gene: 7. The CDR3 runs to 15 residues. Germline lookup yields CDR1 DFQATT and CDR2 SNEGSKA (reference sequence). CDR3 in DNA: TGCAGTGCTGGCCATCGACTAGCGGGAGGGAATGAGCAGTTCTTC. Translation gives CSAGHRLAGGNEQFF.

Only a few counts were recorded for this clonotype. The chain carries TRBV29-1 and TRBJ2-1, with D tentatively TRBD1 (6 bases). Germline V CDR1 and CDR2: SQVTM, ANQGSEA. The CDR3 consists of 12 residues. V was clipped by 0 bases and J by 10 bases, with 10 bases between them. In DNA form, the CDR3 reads TGCAGCGTTGAAGAGATGGGGACAGAGCAGTTCTTC. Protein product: CSVEEMGTEQFF.

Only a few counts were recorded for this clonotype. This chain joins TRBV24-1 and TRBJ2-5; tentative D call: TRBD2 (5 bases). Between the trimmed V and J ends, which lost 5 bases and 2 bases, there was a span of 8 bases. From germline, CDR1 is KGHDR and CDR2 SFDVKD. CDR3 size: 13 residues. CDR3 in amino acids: CATSGGKQETQYF. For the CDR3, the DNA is TGTGCCACCAGTGGAGGGAAACAAGAGACCCAGTACTTC.

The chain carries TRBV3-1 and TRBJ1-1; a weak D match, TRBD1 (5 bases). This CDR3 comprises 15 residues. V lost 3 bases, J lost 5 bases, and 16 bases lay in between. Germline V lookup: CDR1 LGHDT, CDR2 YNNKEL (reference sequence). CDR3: CASSQSGRGETEAFF. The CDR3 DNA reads TGTGCCAGCAGCCAGAGTGGGCGAGGGGAAACTGAAGCTTTCTTT.

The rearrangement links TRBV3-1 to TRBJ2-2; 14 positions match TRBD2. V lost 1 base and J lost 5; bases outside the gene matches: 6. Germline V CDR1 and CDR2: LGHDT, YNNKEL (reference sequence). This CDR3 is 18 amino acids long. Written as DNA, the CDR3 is TGTGCCAGCAGCCAAGGAGGACTAGCGGGGGGATTAACCGGGGAGCTGTTTTTT. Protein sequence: CASSQGGLAGGLTGELFF.

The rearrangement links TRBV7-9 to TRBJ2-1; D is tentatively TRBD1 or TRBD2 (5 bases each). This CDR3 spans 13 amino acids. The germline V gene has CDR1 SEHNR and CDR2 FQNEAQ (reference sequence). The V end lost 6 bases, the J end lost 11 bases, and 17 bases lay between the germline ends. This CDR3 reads CASSTDSRDQQFF. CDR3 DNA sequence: TGTGCCAGCAGTACTGATTCCCGGGACCAGCAGTTCTTC.

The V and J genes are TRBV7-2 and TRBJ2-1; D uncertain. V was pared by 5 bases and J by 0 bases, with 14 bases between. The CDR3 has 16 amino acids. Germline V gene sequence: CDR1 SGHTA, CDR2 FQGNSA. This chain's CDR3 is CASSDNPDSSYNEQFF. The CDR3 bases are TGTGCCAGCAGCGATAACCCAGATAGCTCCTACAATGAGCAGTTCTTC.

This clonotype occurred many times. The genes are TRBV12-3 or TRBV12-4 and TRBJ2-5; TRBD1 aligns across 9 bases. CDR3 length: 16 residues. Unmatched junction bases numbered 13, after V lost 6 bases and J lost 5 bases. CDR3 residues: CASRSLRDRASETQYF. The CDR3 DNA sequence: TGTGCCAGCAGATCACTCCGGGACAGGGCGTCGGAGACCCAGTACTTC.